This TCR beta chain was observed in a study of pediatric ulcerative colitis. The CDR3 sequence is 17 residues long. Germline V gene lookup returns CDR1 LNHDA and CDR2 SQIVND (reference sequence). After removal of 0 bases from V and 3 bases from J, the junction contained 5 bases not matched to a gene. TCRdb keeps only in-frame clones here, not all; method: immunoSEQ multiplex PCR. In the table there are 50,000 to 65,000 clones, approximately 87% of which are singletons. Notes on the study in general: A couple of rectal clonotypes were found only in ulcerative colitis patients, all of them. Rectal repertoires separated controls, mild-moderate and acute severe colitis.

With respect to this clone: Its antigen is unidentified.

This TCR was recovered from a boy between 10 and 17 years old with severe ulcerative colitis. The chain couples TRBV19 to TRBJ2-3, with TRBD2 matching over 11 bases. The sample comprised blood. This chain's CDR3 is CASSIDLVAGGTDTQYF. For the CDR3, the DNA is TGTGCCAGTAGTATAGATCTAGTAGCGGGAGGGACAGATACGCAGTATTTT.